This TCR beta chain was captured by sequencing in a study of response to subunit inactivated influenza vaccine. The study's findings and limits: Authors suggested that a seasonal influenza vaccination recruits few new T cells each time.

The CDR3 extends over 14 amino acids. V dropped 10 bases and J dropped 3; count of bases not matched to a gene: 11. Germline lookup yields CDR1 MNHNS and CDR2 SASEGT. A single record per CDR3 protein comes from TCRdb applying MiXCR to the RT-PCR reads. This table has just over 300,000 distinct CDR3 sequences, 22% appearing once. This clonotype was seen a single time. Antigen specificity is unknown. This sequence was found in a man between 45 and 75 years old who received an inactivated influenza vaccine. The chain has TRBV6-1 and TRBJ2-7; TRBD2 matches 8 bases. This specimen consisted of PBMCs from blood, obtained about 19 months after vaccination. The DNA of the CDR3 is TGTGCCACCACCGCCGGGACTAGTGGCTACGAGCAGTACTTC. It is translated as CATTAGTSGYEQYF.